This TCR beta chain was retrieved from a study of blood T cell repertoires in COVID-19. For the study at large: COVID-19 samples, acute and convalescent, were from the United States, Italy and Spain. The analysed material was cDNA or gDNA that came from T cells, B-cell-depleted T cells, or PBMCs.

With respect to this clone: This sample also contains other DNA sequences that code for the same CDR3.

After removal of 6 bases from V and 4 bases from J, the junction contained 1 base not matched to a gene. This CDR3 is built from 12 residues. Original analysis: By means of reference gene primer amplification, nucleated cell counts were estimated. Measured with immunoSEQ multiplex PCR; TCRdb has only the in-frame clones, and not every one. V, J and clone size reflect that table, while D and trimming were determined from the DNA. The sample has about 160,000 clones; over 60% are singletons. The sample taken for sequencing was peripheral blood. The V and J genes are TRBV12-3 or TRBV12-4 and TRBJ1-2, with TRBD1 matching over 8 bases. The sequence was obtained from a man in his 60s with acute or convalescent COVID-19. CDR3: CASSGQGYGYTF. Here the CDR3 DNA reads TGTGCCAGCAGCGGACAGGGCTATGGCTACACCTTC.